These 21 T cell receptor beta chains were all obtained from the same sample, sequenced in a study of blood T cells in healthy people across ages. Using a J-beta primer mix together with a sample-barcoded 5' primer, a second PCR was run for roughly 7 to 11 cycles. Each CDR3 protein is one row after TCRdb ran MiXCR on the 5' RACE reads. Of around 500,000 distinct CDR3 sequences in the sample, around 48% are singletons; the top ten hold 20% to 25%. What was sequenced was blood. The receptors originated from a man at least 80 years old in good health.

This clonotype was counted ten times or more. The chain carries TRBV12-3 or TRBV12-4 and TRBJ1-3; no reliable D call. The CDR3 loop spans 15 amino acids. Trimming shortened V by 6 bases and J by 4 bases, and 16 bases separated the two germline ends. CDR3 in DNA: TGTGCCAGCAGCCAAGGGTCGGCGCCCGGAAACACCATATATTTT. Encoded protein: CASSQGSAPGNTIYF.

The genes are TRBV6-6 and TRBJ2-1, with TRBD1 identical over 9 bases. The germline gives CDR1 MNHNY, CDR2 SVGAGI (reference sequence). Losses at the gene ends were 4 bases for V and 5 bases for J; bases not matched to a gene: 6. CDR3 size: 15 residues. Written as DNA, the CDR3 is TGTGCCAGCAGTTGCCCGGGACAGGGCAACAATGAGCAGTTCTTC. It specifies CASSCPGQGNNEQFF.

This chain connects TRBV28 to TRBJ1-1; D uncertain. Trimming shortened V by 5 bases and J by 6 bases, and 16 bases separated the two germline ends. This CDR3 region has 14 residues. Germline CDR1 MDHEN, CDR2 SYDVKM. The CDR3 nucleotides read TGTGCCAGCAGTCCCTCTCGGTTGGGCGCTGAAGCTTTCTTT. It is translated as CASSPSRLGAEAFF.

V and J are TRBV5-4 and TRBJ2-1; 7 positions agree with TRBD2. V was clipped by 0 bases and J by 0 bases; unmatched bases: 6. The CDR3 is 17 amino acids. Germline V lookup: CDR1 SGHNT, CDR2 YYREEE (reference sequence). The CDR3 region is CASSLGGLADSYNEQFF. CDR3 nucleotides: TGTGCCAGCAGCTTGGGAGGGCTAGCGGACTCCTACAATGAGCAGTTCTTC.

This clonotype occurred a few times. The genes are TRBV4-1 and TRBJ1-5; a weak D match, TRBD1 (5 bases). CDR1 is MGHRA, CDR2 YSYEKL, per germline. The CDR3 runs to 16 residues. V was trimmed by 4 bases and J by 4 bases, leaving 17 bases between them. For the CDR3, the DNA is TGCGCCAGCAGCCGACTGGAGGGTGGGGGTAATCAGCCCCAGCATTTT. The encoded protein is CASSRLEGGGNQPQHF.

DNA of the CDR3: TGCAGTGCGGGACCAGGGGTCTTGCAGTATTTT. It translates to CSAGPGVLQYF. This chain links TRBV20-1 with TRBJ2-3, with D possibly being TRBD1 (6 bases). The CDR3 consists of 11 residues. Germline CDR1 and CDR2: DFQATT and SNEGSKA (reference sequence). Trimming left V 6 bases short and J 11 bases short, with 15 bases between.

This rearrangement joins TRBV2 to TRBJ2-1; D is perhaps TRBD2 (6 bases). With 3 bases removed from V and 0 bases from J, the gap between germline ends came to 9 bases. The CDR3 is 15 residues long. Germline V CDR1 and CDR2: SNHLY, FYNNEI. Here the CDR3 reads CASSETRPSYNEQFF. CDR3 bases: TGTGCCAGCAGTGAGACTAGACCCTCCTACAATGAGCAGTTCTTC. Variable domain in full (rest from reference TRBV2 and TRBJ2-1): EPEVTQTPSHQVTQMGQEVILRCVPISNHLYFYWYRQILGQKVEFLVSFYNNEISEKSEIFDDQFSVERPDGSNFTLKIRSTKLEDSAMYFCASSETRPSYNEQFFGPGTRLTVL.

V usage is TRBV12-3 or TRBV12-4 and J usage is TRBJ2-1; 9 bases fit TRBD2. The CDR3 extends over 14 amino acids. The V segment lost 5 bases and the J segment 5 bases; nucleotides outside the gene matches: 4. The CDR3 region has the DNA TGTGCCAGCAGTCCGCGGACTAGCGACAATGAGCAGTTCTTC. Protein sequence: CASSPRTSDNEQFF.

The gene calls are TRBV24-1 and TRBJ2-7, with D possibly TRBD2 on 5 matching bases. The CDR3 has 14 amino acids. Germline CDR1 KGHDR, CDR2 SFDVKD. Trimming stripped 2 bases from V and 3 bases from J, with 10 bases between. The CDR3 protein is CATSDSASGYEQYF. The CDR3 bases are TGTGCCACCAGTGATTCGGCCAGCGGCTACGAGCAGTACTTC.

The chain employs TRBV6-2 or TRBV6-3 and TRBJ2-1, with D possibly being TRBD2 (6 bases). Germline V gene lookup returns CDR1 MNHEY and CDR2 SVGEGT. The CDR3 runs 12 residues. With 4 bases removed from V and 10 bases from J, the gap between germline ends came to 11 bases. The CDR3 spells CASSSGGGEQFF. The CDR3 nucleotides read TGTGCCAGCAGTTCCGGTGGGGGGGAGCAGTTCTTC.

The chain couples TRBV4-3 to TRBJ2-3; 10 positions agree with TRBD2. The J segment lost 0 bases and the V segment lost 1 base, leaving 13 bases of the junction unmatched. Germline CDR1 is LGHNA and CDR2 is YSLEER. CDR3 size: 20 residues. The chain's CDR3 is CASSQAWALAGARSTDTQYF. The CDR3, as DNA: TGCGCCAGCAGCCAAGCGTGGGCGCTAGCGGGGGCCCGGAGCACAGATACGCAGTATTTT.

This clonotype was recorded once. The V call is TRBV10-3, the J call TRBJ1-5; a possible D gene is TRBD1 (5 bases). This CDR3 comprises 15 residues. In germline, CDR1 is ENHRY, CDR2 SYGVKD. The V end was cut by 3 bases, the J end by 2 bases, with 11 bases between. Written as DNA, the CDR3 is TGTGCCATCAGTGAAGGGGTTAATGGCAATCAGCCCCAGCATTTT. It encodes CAISEGVNGNQPQHF.

The chain uses TRBV7-3 and TRBJ1-5; the match to TRBD1 covers 7 bases. From germline, CDR1 is SGHTA and CDR2 FQGTGA. The CDR3 is made up of 16 amino acids. With 5 bases clipped from V and 5 bases from J, the junction kept 12 bases outside the gene matches. CDR3 residues: CASSPQADRVHQPQHF. CDR3 nucleotide sequence: TGTGCCAGCAGCCCTCAGGCCGACAGGGTTCATCAGCCCCAGCATTTT.

The table lists this clonotype with a count of one. The chain has TRBV5-1 and TRBJ2-5; TRBD1 agrees at 7 bases. Matching the DNA end better, TRBJ2-7 makes the J call doubtful. There are 14 residues in the CDR3. Germline V lookup: CDR1 SGHRS, CDR2 YFSETQ. The CDR3 nucleotides are TGCGCCAGCAGCGTGAACAGGGGCGGCGGCGAGCAGTACTTC. This sequence encodes CASSVNRGGGEQYF.

The DNA for the CDR3 is TGCAGCGTTGTGAGGGGGGACAGGGTCTACGAGCAGTACTTC. Translating gives CSVVRGDRVYEQYF. This chain joins TRBV29-1 and TRBJ2-7, with 9 nucleotides matching TRBD1. The CDR3 has 14 amino acids. Looked up from germline, CDR1 is SQVTM and CDR2 is ANQGSEA. V gave up 4 bases and J gave up 3 bases; unmatched junction bases: 7.

The chain links TRBV7-2 to TRBJ1-1; maybe TRBD1 (6 bases). From germline, CDR1 is SGHTA and CDR2 FQGNSA. The CDR3 has 16 residues. V lost 5 bases and J lost 5, with 21 bases in between. CDR3 nucleotides: TGTGCCAGCAGCCCGCGGGAGGGGGGAAGGCAAACTGAAGCTTTCTTT. Protein: CASSPREGGRQTEAFF.

With regard to this clonotype: One junction end does not reproduce the germline sequence, and a read error may be involved. The V gene is TRBV3-1, the J gene TRBJ2-3; maybe TRBD2 (6 bases). The CDR3 extends over 15 amino acids. Per germline, CDR1 LGHDT and CDR2 YNNKEL (reference sequence). For the CDR3, the DNA is TGTACCAGCGGCCAAGAGGTTAGCGGCACGGATACGCAGTATTTT. This codes for CTSGQEVSGTDTQYF.

This clonotype showed up just a few times. The gene calls are TRBV12-3 or TRBV12-4 and TRBJ2-1, with TRBD2 matching 8 bases. Trimming took 8 bases from V and 9 from J; bases not matched to a gene: 9. The CDR3 runs 13 residues. CDR3 in amino acids: CASGLAGSREQFF. The CDR3, as DNA: TGTGCCAGCGGATTAGCGGGGAGTCGTGAGCAGTTCTTC.

This clonotype was found a few times. This chain connects TRBV5-5 to TRBJ2-7; D is perhaps TRBD1 (6 bases). Germline V lookup: CDR1 SGHKS, CDR2 YYEKEE (reference sequence). V was clipped by 1 base and J by 4 bases, with 18 bases between them. The CDR3 covers 16 residues. CDR3 coding DNA: TGTGCCAGCAGCTTGATGAGTAGGGTTGGACAGTACGAGCAGTACTTC. It is translated as CASSLMSRVGQYEQYF.

This CDR3 reads CASSLRGLAGGDTQYF. CDR3 DNA: TGTGCCAGCAGTCTCAGAGGGCTAGCGGGAGGAGATACGCAGTATTTT. This chain connects TRBV28 to TRBJ2-3, with 11 bases lining up with TRBD2. Trimming took 5 bases from V and 5 from J; bases not matched to a gene: 9. Per germline, CDR1 MDHEN and CDR2 SYDVKM. This CDR3 comprises 16 residues.

The chain employs TRBV7-3 and TRBJ2-2; 7 nucleotides line up with TRBD2. The ends lost 2 bases at V and 0 bases at J; junction bases unmatched: 3. CDR3 length equals 16 residues. Per germline, CDR1 SGHTA and CDR2 FQGTGA. The CDR3 loop is CASSLVGGTNTGELFF. The CDR3 DNA sequence: TGTGCCAGCAGCTTAGTGGGGGGGACGAACACCGGGGAGCTGTTTTTT.